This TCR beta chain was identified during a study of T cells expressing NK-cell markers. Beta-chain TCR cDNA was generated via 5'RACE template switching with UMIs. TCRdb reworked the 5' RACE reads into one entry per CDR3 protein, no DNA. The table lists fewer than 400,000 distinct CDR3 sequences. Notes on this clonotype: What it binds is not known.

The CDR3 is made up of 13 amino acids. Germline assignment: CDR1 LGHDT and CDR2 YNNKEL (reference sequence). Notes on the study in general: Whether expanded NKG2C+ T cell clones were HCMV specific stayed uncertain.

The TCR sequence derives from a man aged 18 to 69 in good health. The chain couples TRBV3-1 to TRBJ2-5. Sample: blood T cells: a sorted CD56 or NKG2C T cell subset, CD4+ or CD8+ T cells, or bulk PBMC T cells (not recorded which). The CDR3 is CASSQGDQETQYF.